The next 26 T cell receptor beta chains were all read from a single sample in a study of OX40 agonist ivuxolimab in advanced cancers. Method: immunoSEQ multiplex PCR; TCRdb's copy keeps in-frame clones and lacks some. The repertoire holds around 62,000 clones, with more than 65% as singletons. Sample: CD4+ or CD8+ T cells sorted from blood, taken in a trial of the OX40 agonist ivuxolimab. The receptor set was obtained from an adult with an advanced solid tumor such as melanoma, head and neck, liver or kidney cancer.

This chain uses TRBV7-9 with TRBJ1-2, with a possible D match to TRBD1 (5 bases). The CDR3 loop spans 14 amino acids. Germline V gene sequence: CDR1 SEHNR, CDR2 FQNEAQ (reference sequence). Trimming took 3 bases from V and 3 from J, leaving 11 bases between them. DNA of the CDR3: TGTGCCAGCAGCTTCTCCAGGGTTGACTATGGCTACACCTTC. Amino acids: CASSFSRVDYGYTF. The full variable domain, rest sourced from reference TRBV7-9 and TRBJ1-2, is DTGVSQNPRHKITKRGQNVTFRCDPISEHNRLYWYRQTLGQGPEFLTYFQNEAQLEKSRLLSDRFSAERPKGSFSTLEIQRTEQGDSAMYLCASSFSRVDYGYTFGSGTRLTVV.

This clone was counted a few times. The V and J genes are TRBV20-1 and TRBJ1-1; D remains unclear. The germline gives CDR1 DFQATT, CDR2 SNEGSKA (reference sequence). The length of the CDR3 is 11 residues. V lost 3 bases and J lost 6, with 8 bases in between. This CDR3 is CSAREDAEAFF. CDR3 bases: TGCAGTGCTAGGGAGGACGCTGAAGCTTTCTTT.

The V and J genes are TRBV11-3 and TRBJ2-7; D may correspond to TRBD1 or TRBD2 (5 bases each). Trimming removed 4 bases at V and 6 bases at J, with 13 bases between. The CDR3 extends over 13 amino acids. The V gene's germline CDR1 is SGHNT and CDR2 YENEEA. CDR3 DNA sequence: TGTGCCAGCAGCTCGGGACCTAGGGGCGAGCAGTACTTC. It is translated as CASSSGPRGEQYF.

V is TRBV7-4 and J is TRBJ1-6, with a tentative D call TRBD1 (5 bases). The CDR3 is 17 amino acids. Germline V gives CDR1 SGHVT, CDR2 SQSDAQ. The V end was cut by 2 bases, the J end by 13 bases, with 24 bases between. CDR3 DNA: TGTGCCAGCAGCTTAACGTTCGGACACCTATCCCCCAGGCCCCTCCACTTT. Translated: CASSLTFGHLSPRPLHF.

The genes are TRBV6-5 and TRBJ1-2; D is unclear. Germline lookup yields CDR1 MNHEY and CDR2 SVGAGI. Trimming removed 10 bases from V and 2 bases from J, with 11 bases in between. The CDR3 loop spans 12 amino acids. The CDR3 nucleotides read TGTGCCACCTCAGGCCGAAACTATGGCTACACCTTC. Protein product: CATSGRNYGYTF.

This clone was seen once. The chain recombines TRBV11-2 with TRBJ2-1; a possible D gene is TRBD2 (5 bases). Germline-derived CDR1 and CDR2 are SGHAT and FQNNGV. The CDR3 sequence is 12 residues long. The ends were cut back, 8 bases at V and 5 bases at J, with 10 bases in the middle. CDR3 DNA sequence: TGTGCCAGCGGGAGACTTGACAATGAGCAGTTCTTC. Translation gives CASGRLDNEQFF.

The chain couples TRBV7-2 to TRBJ1-2; D is perhaps TRBD1 (6 bases). Trimming took 2 bases from V and 2 from J, leaving 9 bases between them. Per germline, CDR1 SGHTA and CDR2 FQGNSA. The CDR3 runs 14 residues. CDR3 residues: CASSLTGTNYGYTF. The DNA of the CDR3 is TGTGCCAGCAGCTTAACCGGGACAAACTATGGCTACACCTTC.

The V gene is TRBV2, the J gene TRBJ2-4; D unclear. The CDR3 runs to 14 residues. V was cut by 1 base and J by 5 bases, with 9 bases left in between. CDR1 and CDR2 from the germline V gene are SNHLY and FYNNEI. The CDR3: CASSEEGRENIQYF. The CDR3 bases are TGTGCCAGCAGTGAAGAGGGTAGGGAAAACATTCAGTACTTC.

V and J are TRBV10-3 and TRBJ1-1; D call uncertain. Germline CDR1 and CDR2: ENHRY and SYGVKD. This CDR3 is 16 amino acids long. The germline V and J ends were trimmed by 0 bases and 1 base, with 12 bases remaining between them. CDR3 nucleotide sequence: TGTGCCATCAGTGAGTCGTTAGGAGCGGCGAACACTGAAGCTTTCTTT. As protein: CAISESLGAANTEAFF.

The J gene is TRBJ1-1, the V gene TRBV5-1; unclear D gene. CDR3 length: 13 residues. CDR1 is SGHRS and CDR2 is YFSETQ in the germline V gene. Trimming took 4 bases from V and 5 from J, leaving 12 bases between them. CDR3 residues: CASSLTGNTEAFF. The CDR3 nucleotides read TGCGCCAGCAGCCTGACCGGGAATACTGAAGCTTTCTTT.

The CDR3 loop reads CASSPKGGQGISPLHF. In DNA, the CDR3 is TGTGCCAGTAGTCCTAAGGGGGGACAGGGAATCTCACCCCTCCACTTT. The chain couples TRBV19 to TRBJ1-6; TRBD1 matches at 9 bases. The CDR3 runs 16 residues. The V and J ends lost 5 bases and 10 bases, in that order; junction bases with no gene match: 12. The germline V gene encodes CDR1 LNHDA and CDR2 SQIVND (reference sequence).

The chain couples TRBV19 to TRBJ2-5; TRBD2 matches at 7 bases. Germline assignment: CDR1 LNHDA and CDR2 SQIVND (reference sequence). CDR3 size: 14 residues. The V gene end was trimmed by 1 base and the J gene end by 5 bases; junction bases not matched to a gene: 4. The CDR3 DNA follows: TGTGCCAGTAGTATAGGGACTAGACGGGAGACCCAGTACTTC. This gives the protein CASSIGTRRETQYF.

V gene TRBV18 combines with J gene TRBJ1-2, with TRBD1 identical over 7 bases. Trimming cost V 6 bases and J 2 bases; bases outside gene matches: 12. The CDR3 runs to 16 residues. The germline V gene encodes CDR1 KGHSH and CDR2 LQKENI. The DNA of the CDR3 is TGTGCCAGCTCGCAAGACAGGGTGCGATCCAACTATGGCTACACCTTC. Translated: CASSQDRVRSNYGYTF. Full variable domain (missing parts from reference TRBV18 and TRBJ1-2): NAGVMQNPRHLVRRRGQEARLRCSPMKGHSHVYWYRQLPEEGLKFMVYLQKENIIDESGMPKERFSAEFPKEGPSILRIQQVVRGDSAAYFCASSQDRVRSNYGYTFGSGTRLTVV.

This sequence joins TRBV5-6 and TRBJ1-3, with 8 bases that match TRBD1. The CDR3 has 16 residues. The germline gives CDR1 SGHDT, CDR2 YYEEEE. The V and J ends lost 5 bases and 7 bases, in that order; junction bases with no gene match: 14. This CDR3 is CASSLRWAGGRNTIYF. CDR3 coding DNA: TGTGCCAGCAGTTTACGTTGGGCAGGGGGCCGGAACACCATATATTTT.

The V gene is TRBV7-2, the J gene TRBJ2-7, with D unclear. Germline V gives CDR1 SGHTA, CDR2 FQGNSA. The CDR3 is 14 residues long. Trimming pared 1 base from V and 2 bases from J, leaving 9 bases between. For the CDR3, the DNA is TGTGCCAGCAGCTTAGAAACGTACACCTACGAGCAGTACTTC. It codes for CASSLETYTYEQYF.

The rearrangement uses TRBV20-1 and TRBJ2-1; D ambiguous. CDR3 length: 11 amino acids. The germline V gene encodes CDR1 DFQATT and CDR2 SNEGSKA (reference sequence). The V and J ends lost 6 bases and 5 bases respectively, with 8 bases between them. CDR3 amino acids: CSAGKNNEQFF. The CDR3 DNA is TGCAGTGCGGGGAAAAACAATGAGCAGTTCTTC.

The count of this clone is one. The rearrangement uses TRBV10-3 and TRBJ2-5, with 12 bases fitting TRBD2. Per the germline V gene, CDR1 is ENHRY and CDR2 is SYGVKD. V shed 2 bases and J 1 base; nucleotides not matched to a gene: 2. The CDR3 has 16 residues. The CDR3 reads CAISETSGGIQETQYF. DNA of the CDR3: TGTGCCATCAGTGAGACTAGCGGGGGGATCCAAGAGACCCAGTACTTC.

In DNA, the CDR3 is TGTGCCAGTAGTCTGCAAGAAGGGCCGTTCGATACGCAGTATTTT. Translating it yields CASSLQEGPFDTQYF. The rearrangement joins TRBV19 to TRBJ2-3; no clear D gene. The germline CDR1 and CDR2 sequences are LNHDA and SQIVND (reference sequence). V shed 5 bases and J shed 6 bases, with 18 bases lying between them. The CDR3 extends over 15 amino acids.

This clone has just a few counts. The chain has TRBV9 and TRBJ2-1, with D unresolved. The CDR3 runs to 17 residues. The ends were cut back, 3 bases at V and 0 bases at J, with 16 bases in the middle. Germline CDR1 reads SGDLS; CDR2 reads YYNGEE. The DNA for the CDR3 is TGTGCCAGCAGCGACCATAGGGCCCCTAGCTCCTACAATGAGCAGTTCTTC. Its translation: CASSDHRAPSSYNEQFF.

The genes are TRBV5-1 and TRBJ1-5; 8 bases align to TRBD1. V shed 0 bases and J 5 bases; nucleotides not matched to a gene: 4. The CDR3 has 15 residues. Germline V gene sequence: CDR1 SGHRS, CDR2 YFSETQ. The CDR3 nucleotides are TGCGCCAGCAGCTTGGGGGGACAGGCGGATCAGCCCCAGCATTTT. This gives the protein CASSLGGQADQPQHF. Based on the CDR3 plus reference TRBV5-1 and TRBJ1-5, the full variable domain is KAGVTQTPRYLIKTRGQQVTLSCSPISGHRSVSWYQQTPGQGLQFLFEYFSETQRNKGNFPGRFSGRQFSNSRSEMNVSTLELGDSALYLCASSLGGQADQPQHFGDGTRLSIL.

Only a few counts were recorded for this clone. The chain has TRBV28 and TRBJ1-2; 7 positions agree with TRBD1. This CDR3 is built from 12 residues. Germline V gene data show CDR1 as MDHEN and CDR2 as SYDVKM. The J segment lost 7 bases and the V segment lost 5 bases, leaving 4 bases of the junction unmatched. CDR3 in amino acids: CASSTGVGGYTF. As DNA, the CDR3 is TGTGCCAGCAGTACAGGGGTTGGTGGCTACACCTTC.

The chain is built from TRBV5-1 and TRBJ2-2, with D perhaps TRBD1 (6 bases). The CDR3 loop spans 14 amino acids. Looked up from germline, CDR1 is SGHRS and CDR2 is YFSETQ. Trimming pared 0 bases from V and 4 bases from J, leaving 7 bases between. In DNA form, the CDR3 reads TGCGCCAGCAGCTTGGGGGACACCACCGGGGAGCTGTTTTTT. Translated, it gives CASSLGDTTGELFF.

This chain connects TRBV9 to TRBJ2-2, with TRBD1 matching 7 bases. V was pared by 4 bases and J by 4 bases, with 10 bases of the junction left unmatched. This CDR3 has 16 residues. Looked up from germline, CDR1 is SGDLS and CDR2 is YYNGEE. CDR3 loop: CASSPTDRVGTGELFF. The CDR3 DNA reads as TGTGCCAGCAGCCCTACCGACAGGGTCGGCACCGGGGAGCTGTTTTTT.

This chain links TRBV9 with TRBJ1-3; D ambiguous. The CDR3 contains 15 residues. Germline V lookup: CDR1 SGDLS, CDR2 YYNGEE. V dropped 0 bases and J dropped 0 bases, with 7 bases sitting between them. CDR3 in DNA: TGTGCCAGCAGCGTAGGACCGAACTCTGGAAACACCATATATTTT. Amino acids: CASSVGPNSGNTIYF.

J is TRBJ2-5 and V is TRBV4-1; TRBD2 might be the D (5 bases). The ends were cut back, 0 bases at V and 2 bases at J, with 16 bases in the middle. CDR3 length: 17 residues. The germline V gene encodes CDR1 MGHRA and CDR2 YSYEKL. The CDR3 is CASSQDSTGFGQETQYF. For the CDR3, the DNA is TGCGCCAGCAGCCAAGACTCTACGGGGTTTGGGCAAGAGACCCAGTACTTC.

The V call is TRBV11-1, the J call TRBJ1-1; maybe TRBD1 (5 bases). V dropped 5 bases and J dropped 3 bases, with 19 bases sitting between them. Germline loops: CDR1 SGHAT, CDR2 FQDESV (reference sequence). The CDR3 contains 16 residues. The CDR3 DNA follows: TGTGCCAGCAGCGCGGACATCCTCATGAGGGACACTGAAGCTTTCTTT. This translates into CASSADILMRDTEAFF. Based on the CDR3 plus reference TRBV11-1 and TRBJ1-1, the full variable domain is EAEVAQSPRYKITEKSQAVAFWCDPISGHATLYWYRQILGQGPELLVQFQDESVVDDSQLPKDRFSAERLKGVDSTLKIQPAELGDSAMYLCASSADILMRDTEAFFGQGTRLTVV.